What follows is one T cell receptor beta chain and its context. TCRdb's copy holds only in-frame clones and misses some; the assay was immunoSEQ multiplex PCR. The sample shows over 15,000 clones, roughly 80% of them seen only once. This sample stems from a study of CD4+ T cells in melanoma. Between the trimmed V and J ends, which lost 7 bases and 4 bases, there was a span of 4 bases. Germline CDR1 and CDR2: MNHNS and SASEGT. The CDR3 consists of 10 residues. The clonotype originates from a human donor with melanoma. What was sequenced was cells from a culture (not recorded whether cultured in vitro). The rearrangement links TRBV6-1 to TRBJ2-5, with D hard to call. The CDR3 sequence: CASTGETQYF. For the CDR3, the DNA is TGTGCCAGCACTGGAGAGACCCAGTACTTC.